This T cell receptor beta chain was recorded in a study of T cell responses to AZD1222 COVID-19 vaccine. Study-level points and caveats: Baseline serostatus was positive in only five to seven AZD1222 recipients. Possibly, clonal diversity was underestimated; donors were largely white British and included more females. Spike as a whole was targeted by vaccine-associated CD4 TCRs, dominant at 160-218 and 743-854.

Assay: immunoSEQ multiplex PCR; the TCRdb copy retains only in-frame clones and omits some. The sample holds 86,000 or so clones, around nine tenths seen once. Worth noting for this clone: Its cognate antigen is unknown.

J lost 2 bases, V lost 6 bases, and 4 bases had no gene match. The CDR3 loop spans 14 amino acids. Germline V CDR1 and CDR2: MNHEY, SMNVEV (reference sequence). It was second doses at about 4 or about 12 weeks that were pooled. This clonotype was obtained from an adult who received the AZD1222 COVID-19 vaccine. The chain combines TRBV27 with TRBJ2-1; 7 bases match TRBD2. The sample consisted of peripheral blood, taken 28 days after the second AZD1222 dose. CDR3 sequence (DNA): TGTGCCAGCAGCCGAGGACTAGCCTACAATGAGCAGTTCTTC. This encodes CASSRGLAYNEQFF.